This T cell receptor (beta chain) stems from a study of long-term antiretroviral therapy in people with HIV. Study-wide findings and caveats: All time points showed a repertoire dominated by clones expanded before ART.

Held in samples before DNA extraction were roughly 0.95-11 million cryopreserved PBMC. The libraries were made with immunoSEQ v3.0 at survey level. Profiling relied on immunoSEQ multiplex PCR, and the TCRdb table lists in-frame clones only, not all of them. In the table there are around 21,000 clones, roughly 79% of which are singletons. The CDR3 sequence is 14 residues long. Germline CDR1 is MNHEY and CDR2 is SMNVEV (reference sequence). Trimming took 2 bases from V and 4 from J, leaving 9 bases between them. In regard to this clone: Its antigen is not known.

This TCR came from a man in his forties or fifties with HIV. The V and J genes are TRBV27 and TRBJ2-1; no firm D call. This specimen was unsorted PBMCs, taken 0.1 years before starting antiretroviral therapy. DNA of the CDR3: TGTGCCAGCAGTTTAGAGGCAGATTACAATGAGCAGTTCTTC. Protein: CASSLEADYNEQFF.